One and the same sample provided the 11 T cell receptor beta chains below, sequenced in a study of T cells in Graves' hyperthyroidism and ophthalmopathy. The source material, RNA transcripts, was used to amplify TCR beta CDR3 regions. Carried out on the TCR CDR3, a first-round RT-PCR used the HTBI primer set. TCRdb used MiXCR to reprocess the multiplex PCR reads, holding one entry per CDR3 protein. The sample has about 300,000 distinct CDR3 sequences; roughly a fifth are singletons. Sample: blood. The receptors originated from a man aged 50 or older with Graves' ophthalmopathy.

This chain links TRBV7-9 with TRBJ2-7, with D perhaps matching TRBD1 or TRBD2 (5 bases each). Trimming stripped 0 bases from V and 2 bases from J, with 14 bases between. Germline loops: CDR1 SEHNR, CDR2 FQNEAQ (reference sequence). The CDR3 covers 16 residues. Here the CDR3 reads CASSLAGTYPTYEQYF. The CDR3 DNA is TGTGCCAGCAGCTTAGCGGGGACCTACCCCACCTACGAGCAGTACTTC.

In its sample, this clonotype was seen many times. V gene TRBV20-1 combines with J gene TRBJ2-3; 11 nucleotides agree with TRBD2. This CDR3 comprises 14 residues. V was pared by 6 bases and J by 7 bases, with 9 bases of the junction left unmatched. Looked up from germline, CDR1 is DFQATT and CDR2 is SNEGSKA (reference sequence). The CDR3 reads CSAELAGELYTQYF. The DNA of the CDR3 is TGCAGTGCCGAACTAGCGGGAGAGTTGTATACGCAGTATTTT.

Written as DNA, the CDR3 is TGTGCCAGCAGTCGCCTGGATGGAAACACCATATATTTT. Its translation: CASSRLDGNTIYF. The chain couples TRBV12-3 or TRBV12-4 to TRBJ1-3; D not certain. The CDR3 extends over 13 amino acids. Trimming took off 5 bases at V and 3 bases at J, with 8 bases between the two ends.

This clonotype came up a few times. The rearrangement links TRBV27 to TRBJ2-1; D is perhaps TRBD1 (6 bases). This CDR3 comprises 15 residues. Per germline, CDR1 MNHEY and CDR2 SMNVEV (reference sequence). Trimming pared 7 bases from V and 1 base from J, leaving 14 bases between. CDR3 DNA sequence: TGTGCCAGCACTCCCGTGGGGGCATCCTACAATGAGCAGTTCTTC. Protein sequence: CASTPVGASYNEQFF.

Comments on this clonotype: A much bigger clone sits one base away, suggesting this may be a read error. In nucleotides, the CDR3 is TGTGCCAGCAGTTCTTTGACAGGGACGGCATTCAATCAGCCCCAGCATTTT. Translating gives CASSSLTGTAFNQPQHF. The chain links TRBV6-5 to TRBJ1-5, with 7 bases matching TRBD1. Germline CDR1 MNHEY, CDR2 SVGAGI. After removal of 4 bases from V and 3 bases from J, the junction contained 12 bases not matched to a gene. This CDR3 region has 17 residues.

The gene calls are TRBV5-4 and TRBJ1-1; 7 positions agree with TRBD1. CDR1 and CDR2 from the germline V gene are SGHNT and YYREEE (reference sequence). This CDR3 contains 14 residues. After removal of 4 bases from V and 2 bases from J, the junction contained 5 bases not matched to a gene. As DNA, the CDR3 is TGTGCCAGCAGCCCCGGACAGGATAACACTGAAGCTTTCTTT. Protein product: CASSPGQDNTEAFF.

This clonotype was counted between two and nine times. The V and J genes are TRBV5-1 and TRBJ2-1, with D possibly being TRBD1 or TRBD2 (6 bases each). Germline V lookup: CDR1 SGHRS, CDR2 YFSETQ. V was pared by 0 bases and J by 1 base, with 11 bases between. CDR3 length: 16 residues. Here the CDR3 DNA reads TGCGCCAGCAGCTTGGCCAGGGGACTGTCCTACAATGAGCAGTTCTTC. Its translation: CASSLARGLSYNEQFF.

This clonotype was seen ten or more times. The chain joins TRBV10-3 to TRBJ1-5; possibly TRBD1 for D (5 bases). Germline-derived CDR1 and CDR2 are ENHRY and SYGVKD. The CDR3 sequence is 14 residues long. V was pared by 2 bases and J by 1 base, with 6 bases between. The CDR3 is CAISERGSNQPQHF. The CDR3 nucleotides are TGTGCCATCAGTGAGAGGGGCAGCAATCAGCCCCAGCATTTT.

In its sample, this clonotype was seen many times. This rearrangement joins TRBV11-2 to TRBJ2-3; unclear D gene. CDR1 and CDR2 (germline): SGHAT, FQNNGV. The V and J ends lost 5 bases and 1 base respectively, with 16 bases between them. The CDR3 is made up of 16 amino acids. In DNA form, the CDR3 reads TGTGCCAGCAGCCCGCAGTCCGCGACCCGCACAGATACGCAGTATTTT. Translated: CASSPQSATRTDTQYF.

This clonotype was observed a few times. The V and J genes are TRBV4-2 and TRBJ2-1; TRBD2 matches at 9 bases. The germline V gene has CDR1 LGHNA and CDR2 YNFKEQ. V trimming: 3 bases; J trimming: 9 bases; junction bases outside the gene matches: 12. This CDR3 contains 16 residues. Written as DNA, the CDR3 is TGTGCCAGCAGCCAGGGGGTAGCGGGGGTAATTAGTGAGCAGTTCTTC. It specifies CASSQGVAGVISEQFF.

This clonotype was recorded many times. The chain uses TRBV28 and TRBJ2-3; TRBD2 is a possible D gene (6 bases). V lost 5 bases, J lost 2 bases, and 14 bases lay in between. The CDR3 spans 15 residues. The germline gives CDR1 MDHEN, CDR2 SYDVKM. CDR3 residues: CASSVLEGYTDTQYF. The CDR3 DNA follows: TGTGCCAGCAGTGTCTTGGAGGGATACACAGATACGCAGTATTTT.